This T cell receptor beta chain was profiled in a study of a mutant IDH1 vaccine in newly diagnosed glioma. On the study more broadly: The start of vaccination came 4-6 weeks after radiotherapy alone, or with temozolomide cycles.

The time point here: week 5, during vaccination. Topical imiquimod was applied with each vaccine dose, which held 300 ug of mutant IDH1 20-mer peptide. New WHO grade 3 or 4 astrocytomas that were IDH1-mutant and ATRX-lost had been found in donors. Germline CDR1 LNHNV, CDR2 YYDKDF (reference sequence). With V trimmed by 4 bases and J by 2 bases, 5 bases remained unmatched. The CDR3 loop spans 15 amino acids. Produced via immunoSEQ multiplex PCR; TCRdb's table is partial and in-frame only. The sample contains 30,000 to 35,000 clones, roughly 54% of which appear only once. Only a few counts were recorded for this clone. Antigen unknown.

The starting material was PBMCs, obtained from a glioma patient whose treatment included an IDH1 peptide vaccine. The chain joins TRBV15 to TRBJ2-5; 9 nucleotides agree with TRBD1. The TCR originated in a woman under 30 with glioma. CDR3 nucleotides: TGTGCCACCAGCATAGACAGGGGGAGACAAGAGACCCAGTACTTC. It specifies CATSIDRGRQETQYF.